The rows below give T cell receptor beta chains drawn from one sample of a study of T cell responses to AZD1222 COVID-19 vaccine. Sequenced by immunoSEQ multiplex PCR; TCRdb stores in-frame clones only, minus some. The sample records some 120,000 clones, about 88% being singletons. The material was peripheral blood, obtained 28 days after the second AZD1222 dose. These receptors were collected from an adult who received the AZD1222 COVID-19 vaccine. Each CDR3 is given with its conserved first and last residue. The order of the fields is CDR3 length, V gene, J gene, CDR3 protein.

>14|TRBV7-2|TRBJ1-2
CASSPRTGAYGYTF
>16|TRBV5-4|TRBJ2-2
CASSFGPRGDTGELFF
>15|TRBV6-5|TRBJ1-1
CASSYRKPMNTEAFF
>15|TRBV6-6|TRBJ2-3
CASSTHSGSTDTQYF
>14|TRBV5-1|TRBJ1-2
CASSFSQGSYGYTF
>13|TRBV19|TRBJ1-5
CASSIPRTQPQHF
>15|TRBV29-1|TRBJ2-1
CSVGTSGFSYNEQFF
>18|TRBV18|TRBJ2-2
CASSSWQPGPQGPGELFF
>16|TRBV28|TRBJ1-5
CASNTRGGADGEPQHF
>14|TRBV3-1/TRBV3-2|TRBJ1-5
CASSQEDSNQPQHF
>14|TRBV28|TRBJ2-5
CATGQGSRQETQYF
>16|TRBV11-3|TRBJ2-7
CASSSGGTSGISEQYF
>15|TRBV6-5|TRBJ1-4
CASSASGTTNEKLFF
>14|TRBV18|TRBJ1-2
CASSPEARDYGYTF
>16|TRBV4-2|TRBJ1-4
CASSQGSAGQNEKLFF
>15|TRBV9|TRBJ2-7
CASSPEGGVSYEQYF
>16|TRBV18|TRBJ1-5
CASSPSASISNQPQHF
>15|TRBV14|TRBJ2-1
CASSDPGLVRDEQFF
>14|TRBV6-6|TRBJ1-4
CASRTGSRGEKLFF
>13|TRBV5-1|TRBJ2-1
CASSLEQSNEQFF
>15|TRBV27|TRBJ2-1
CASSSAGSSYNEQFF
>12|TRBV29-1|TRBJ1-1
CSVGTGAGEAFF
>18|TRBV18|TRBJ2-2
CASSPPLFGSQNTGELFF
>14|TRBV9|TRBJ1-2
CASSALGTGGGYTF
>15|TRBV7-3|TRBJ2-5
CASSLSPSGVETQYF
>13|TRBV7-9|TRBJ1-2
CASSSGTVSGYTF
>14|TRBV10-2|TRBJ2-1
CASSGQALQFEQFF
>17|TRBV10-2|TRBJ2-3
CASSLAGNSYVTDTQYF
>16|TRBV5-8|TRBJ1-2
CASSPGRGALNYGYTF
>11|TRBV20-1|TRBJ1-1
CSARGGGASFF
>21|TRBV7-8|TRBJ1-1
CACSLRGVRLLAGQLNTEAFF
>16|TRBV7-8|TRBJ1-2
CASSLPPTATNYGYTF
>11|TRBV6-1|TRBJ2-3
CASSDGGTQYF
>14|TRBV5-1|TRBJ1-1
CASSIRTADTEAFF
>15|TRBV7-9|TRBJ2-3
CASSLGQGFTDTQYF
>14|TRBV30|TRBJ2-7
CAWTPGTGGPRQYF
>13|TRBV5-1|TRBJ2-7
CASRDRDSGRQYF
>15|TRBV4-1|TRBJ2-7
CASSQPRDSPYEQYF
>14|TRBV21-1|TRBJ2-3
CASSKGWGTDTQYF
>12|TRBV12-3/TRBV12-4|TRBJ1-2
CASSVGGVGYTF